Sequencing of this T cell receptor (beta chain) was carried out in a study of tumor-infiltrating lymphocytes in oesophageal squamous cell carcinoma. This clonotype was seen at least ten times. Being one base from a much bigger clone, this may be a read error. TCRdb reprocessed the PCR reads via MiXCR and lists one record per CDR3 protein. The table shows about 24,000 distinct CDR3 sequences, with 38% occurring only once. The receptor comes from a male donor with esophageal squamous cell carcinoma. The sequencing input was esophageal tumor tissue.

CDR3 amino acids: CASRGTGNYEQFF. CDR3 coding DNA: TGTGCCAGCAGGGGGACAGGGAACTACGAGCAGTTCTTC. The chain recombines TRBV6-1 with TRBJ2-1, with 9 bases aligning to TRBD1. Trimming cost V 6 bases and J 10 bases; bases outside gene matches: 7. This CDR3 is 13 amino acids long. The germline CDR1 and CDR2 sequences are MNHNS and SASEGT.